Sequencing of this TCR beta chain was carried out in a study of HIV-infected children after antiretroviral therapy interruption. The wider study: Most participating children were previously exposed to EBV and CMV. Interruption-arm sampling covered weeks 0, 12, interruption end (24 or 48), and about 3 years post-study.

Germline-derived CDR1 and CDR2 are GTSNPN and SVGIG (reference sequence). The CDR3 loop spans 15 amino acids. The treatment: PENTA 11 planned treatment interruption arm or continuous ART arm. At least 24 weeks of at least three-drug ART, in children 2 to 15 years. Naive CD4+ CD45RA+ CD45RO- T cells were FACS-sorted from thawed PBMCs. RNA-based 3' RACE libraries used unique molecular identifiers. TCRdb reprocessed the 3' RACE reads with MiXCR, giving one entry per CDR3 protein. The sample has some 40,000 distinct CDR3 sequences; about 6% are singletons. This clonotype rates as medium-sized. A read error may produce the germline difference seen at one junction end.

This specimen was CD45RA+ CD4+ T cells from PBMCs, pooled from several time points, taken from a donor given antiretroviral therapy, either interrupted or continuous. Specified subset: naive CD4+ CD45RA+ CD45RO- T cells. This rearrangement joins TRBV30 to TRBJ2-5; a weak D match, TRBD2 (6 bases). The TCR was taken from a pool of human donors with HIV. CDR3 bases: TGTGCCTGGAGTAAGACTGGGGGAGGCCAAGACACCCAGTACTTT. Translating it yields CAWSKTGGGQDTQYF. Full variable domain (missing parts from reference TRBV30 and TRBJ2-5): SQTIHQWPATLVQPVGSPLSLECTVEGTSNPNLYWYRQAAGRGLQLLFYSVGIGQISSEVPQNLSASRPQDRQFILSSKKLLLSDSGFYLCAWSKTGGGQDTQYFGPGTRLLVL.